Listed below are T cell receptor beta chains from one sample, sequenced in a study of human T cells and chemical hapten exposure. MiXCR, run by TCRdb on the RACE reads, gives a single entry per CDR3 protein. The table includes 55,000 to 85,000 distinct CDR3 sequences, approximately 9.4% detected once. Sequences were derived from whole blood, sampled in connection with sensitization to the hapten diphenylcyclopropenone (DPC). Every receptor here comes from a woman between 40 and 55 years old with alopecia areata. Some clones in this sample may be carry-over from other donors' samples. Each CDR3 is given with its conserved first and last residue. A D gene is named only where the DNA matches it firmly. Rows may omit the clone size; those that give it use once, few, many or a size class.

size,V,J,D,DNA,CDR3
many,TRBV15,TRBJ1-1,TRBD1,TGTGCCACCAGCAGAGATCGGGACAGGGACACTGAAGCTTTCTTT,CATSRDRDRDTEAFF
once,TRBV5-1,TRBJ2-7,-,TGCGCCAGCAGCTCCGGATACCTAGGCGAGCAGTACTTC,CASSSGYLGEQYF
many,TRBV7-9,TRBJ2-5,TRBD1,TGTGCCAGCAGCATGGGGACAGCGACCGTCGGGACCCAGTACTTC,CASSMGTATVGTQYF
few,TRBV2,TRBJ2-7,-,TGTGCCAGCAAGGGGCTCGAGCAGTACTTC,CASKGLEQYF
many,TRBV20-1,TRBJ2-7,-,TGCAGTGCTGCTAAAGCCGAATACGAGCAGTACTTC,CSAAKAEYEQYF
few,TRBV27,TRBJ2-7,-,TGTGCCAGCAGTTTATCACCAGAAGCCTACGAGCAGTACTTC,CASSLSPEAYEQYF
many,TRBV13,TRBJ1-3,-,TGTGCCAGCAGCCGCCAAAGAAACACCATATATTTT,CASSRQRNTIYF
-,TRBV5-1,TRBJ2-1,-,TGCGCCAGCAGCTATTCACCCGGTAACAATGAGCAGTTCTTC,CASSYSPGNNEQFF
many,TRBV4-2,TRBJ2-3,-,TGTGCCAGCAGCCAAGAGCCCATAAACACAGATACGCAGTATTTT,CASSQEPINTDTQYF
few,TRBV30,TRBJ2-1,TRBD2,TGTGCCTGGCTAGGGACTTCGCCCGGGGAGGGTGCCTACAATGAGCAGTTCTTC,CAWLGTSPGEGAYNEQFF
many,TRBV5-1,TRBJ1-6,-,TGCGCCAGCAGCCGGACACGGGAGGATAATTCACCCCTCCACTTT,CASSRTREDNSPLHF
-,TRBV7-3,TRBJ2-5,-,TGTGCCAGCAGCTTAGACAGGCAAGAGACCCAGTACTTC,CASSLDRQETQYF
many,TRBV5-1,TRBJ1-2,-,TGCGCCAGCAGCTCGGACGGACCCTATGGCTACACCTTC,CASSSDGPYGYTF
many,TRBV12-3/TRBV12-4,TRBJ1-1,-,TGTGCCAGCAACCCCCTACTTGGGACTGAAGCTTTCTTT,CASNPLLGTEAFF
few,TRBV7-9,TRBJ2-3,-,TGTGCCAGCAGCCAGCCTACAGATACGCAGTATTTT,CASSQPTDTQYF
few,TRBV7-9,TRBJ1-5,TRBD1,TGTGCCAGCAGCCCAGGGGGGCCCTATCAGCATTTT,CASSPGGPYQHF
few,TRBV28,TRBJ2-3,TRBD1,TGTGCCAGCAGTTTGCCAAACAGGGGTGCGCAGTATTTT,CASSLPNRGAQYF
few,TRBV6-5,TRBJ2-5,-,TGTGCCAGCAGTTCCTCCCCCTGGCCCCAAGAGACCCAGTACTTC,CASSSSPWPQETQYF
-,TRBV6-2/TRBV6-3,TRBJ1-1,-,TGTGCCAGCAGTTACCAGCAGGGTGTCACGGCTTTCTTT,CASSYQQGVTAFF
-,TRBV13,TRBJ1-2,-,TGTGCCAGCAGCCCACAGGGTTTCTATGGCTACACCTTC,CASSPQGFYGYTF
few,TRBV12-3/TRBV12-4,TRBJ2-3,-,TGTGCCAGCAGTACCAATCTGGCGCGGTATACGCAGTATTTT,CASSTNLARYTQYF
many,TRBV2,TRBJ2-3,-,TGTGCCCCTCCCGTCTTGGGACCGGGACCGTCGACGTCAGATACGCAGTATTTT,CAPPVLGPGPSTSDTQYF
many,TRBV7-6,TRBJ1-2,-,TGTGCCAGCAGCTTACTGTTCTATGGCTACACCTTC,CASSLLFYGYTF
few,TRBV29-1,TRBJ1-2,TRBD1,TGCAGCGTTGAGGCCCGGGACAGGGTTCGGATCTACACCTTC,CSVEARDRVRIYTF
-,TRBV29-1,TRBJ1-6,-,TGCAGCGTTGCTGAATACTATAATTCACCCCTCCACTTT,CSVAEYYNSPLHF
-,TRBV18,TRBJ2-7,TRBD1,TGTGCCAGCTCACCATCGTGGACAGGGGGCTACTACGAGCAGTACTTC,CASSPSWTGGYYEQYF
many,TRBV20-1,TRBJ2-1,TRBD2,TGCAGTGCTAGAATCAGCGGGGGGGCCATTCGGTACCATGAGCAGTTCTTC,CSARISGGAIRYHEQFF
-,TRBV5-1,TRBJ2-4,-,TGCGCCAGCAGCCGAACGCAGGGGACCAAAAACATTCAGTACTTC,CASSRTQGTKNIQYF
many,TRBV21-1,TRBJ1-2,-,TGTGCCAGCAGCACCAAGCCGGCGGATAACTATGGCTACACCTTC,CASSTKPADNYGYTF
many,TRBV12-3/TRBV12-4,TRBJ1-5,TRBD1,TGTGCCAGCACTTCCACAGGGGGCAGGCAGCCCCAGCATTTT,CASTSTGGRQPQHF
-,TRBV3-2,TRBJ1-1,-,TGTGCCAGCAGCCAAGATATCAACAGATTGAACACTGAAGCTTTCTTT,CASSQDINRLNTEAFF
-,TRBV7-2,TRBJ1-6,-,TGTGCCAGCAGCTTATTAGACGGTTCACCCCTCCACTTT,CASSLLDGSPLHF
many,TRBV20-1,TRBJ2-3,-,TGCAGTGCTAGAGAGGGACTCACAGATACGCAGTATTTT,CSAREGLTDTQYF
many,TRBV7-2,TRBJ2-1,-,TGTGCCAGCAGCTCCCCATTTCAGGGGGGGAATGAGCAGTTCTTC,CASSSPFQGGNEQFF
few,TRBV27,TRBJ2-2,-,TGTGCCAGCACCTCTTCGACTAACCCTACCGGGGAGCTGTTTTTT,CASTSSTNPTGELFF
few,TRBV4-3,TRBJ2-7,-,TGCGCCAGCAGCCTTCGGACAGTTGGGTACGAGCAGTACTTC,CASSLRTVGYEQYF
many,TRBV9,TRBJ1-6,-,TGTGCCAGCACCCGGGACACCGATAATTCACCCCTCCACTTT,CASTRDTDNSPLHF
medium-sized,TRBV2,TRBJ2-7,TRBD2,TGTGCCAGCAGTGAGGAAGGACTAGCTGCCTTCTACGAGCAGTACTTC,CASSEEGLAAFYEQYF
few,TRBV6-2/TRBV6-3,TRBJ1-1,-,TGTGCCAGCAGTTACCAACGCGACACTGAAGCTTTCTTT,CASSYQRDTEAFF
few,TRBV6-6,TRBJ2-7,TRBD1,TGTGCCAGCAGTTACTCGGGACAGGACTACGAGCAGTACTTC,CASSYSGQDYEQYF